The T cell receptor (beta chain) under discussion was sequenced for a study of blood T cells in healthy people across ages. Study-level background: T cells yielded about one barcoded beta molecule per two cells through template switching. Whole-study results and caveats: Naive T cell percentage strongly correlated with TCR beta diversity.

CDR3 size: 15 residues. Unmatched junction bases numbered 9, after V lost 4 bases and J lost 7 bases. Germline CDR1 SGHRS, CDR2 YFSETQ. Combining a sample-barcoded 5' primer with a J-beta primer mix, a second PCR ran for roughly 7 to 11 cycles. The template-switch adaptor, which had 12 random nucleotides, put a tag on each cDNA molecule. A single record per CDR3 protein comes from TCRdb applying MiXCR to the 5' RACE reads. Of fewer than 800,000 distinct CDR3 sequences listed, more than 20% were seen once; the top ten hold 9.4%. Extracted total RNA amounted to at least 5.5 micrograms for each sample. This clonotype was counted a few times. What it recognizes is unknown. The sample also formed part of further work on T cells of mothers and their children.

V is TRBV5-1 and J is TRBJ1-4, with 8 bases matching TRBD1. The receptor was isolated from a boy younger than 18 in good health. Sequenced: blood. CDR3 amino acids: CASSETGQAFEKLFF. The CDR3, as DNA: TGCGCCAGCAGCGAAACGGGACAGGCGTTTGAAAAACTGTTTTTT.